The next 25 T cell receptor beta chains were all read from a single sample in a study of early T cells in non-severe SARS-CoV-2 infection. TCRdb itself ran the 5' RACE reads through MiXCR, one entry per CDR3 protein. Altogether roughly 86,000 distinct CDR3 sequences are present, roughly 15% being singletons, with the ten largest covering 0.58%. Sequenced input: whole blood. The receptors come from an adult who was a healthcare worker with PCR-confirmed SARS-CoV-2 infection or an uninfected control (not recorded which).

The chain employs TRBV5-1 and TRBJ2-3, with D perhaps matching TRBD1 (6 bases). V was cut by 4 bases and J by 2 bases, with 17 bases left in between. The germline V gene has CDR1 SGHRS and CDR2 YFSETQ. This CDR3 comprises 16 residues. As DNA, the CDR3 is TGCGCCAGCAGCCCGAGCCCAAGACAGGTCACAGATACGCAGTATTTT. The encoded protein is CASSPSPRQVTDTQYF.

In regard to this clonotype: The junction does not match germline at one end; this may be a read error. The chain recombines TRBV6-6 with TRBJ1-1; D call uncertain. CDR1 MNHNY and CDR2 SVGAGI come from the germline V gene (reference sequence). This CDR3 has 13 amino acids. CDR3 DNA sequence: TGTGTCAGCAACGAAACCCCTAACACTGAAGCTTTCTTT. It yields the protein CVSNETPNTEAFF.

V is TRBV6-2 or TRBV6-3 and J is TRBJ2-5; 7 bases agree with TRBD1. The V gene's germline CDR1 is MNHEY and CDR2 SVGEGT. V lost 10 bases, J lost 1 base, and 6 bases stayed unmatched. There are 13 residues in the CDR3. The CDR3 sequence: CATKGTAQETQYF. The CDR3 coding sequence is TGTGCCACAAAAGGGACAGCCCAAGAGACCCAGTACTTC.

This clonotype was seen a handful of times. The chain carries TRBV7-9 and TRBJ1-1, with 9 bases aligning to TRBD1. J lost 5 bases, V lost 5 bases, and 24 bases had no gene match. This CDR3 is built from 20 residues. Germline V gene lookup returns CDR1 SEHNR and CDR2 FQNEAQ (reference sequence). The CDR3 region has the DNA TGTGCCAGCAGCGCTACATTCGGTTCTGTTCCGGGACAGGGTGGGACTGAAGCTTTCTTT. Translating it yields CASSATFGSVPGQGGTEAFF.

This clonotype was counted a few times. J is TRBJ2-5 and V is TRBV12-3 or TRBV12-4; TRBD2 matches 15 bases. The V segment lost 5 bases and the J segment 3 bases; nucleotides outside the gene matches: 10. The CDR3 sequence is 18 residues long. CDR3: CASSTRGTSGGPEETQYF. DNA of the CDR3: TGTGCCAGCAGTACGCGGGGGACTAGCGGGGGGCCGGAAGAGACCCAGTACTTC.

The V gene is TRBV21-1, the J gene TRBJ2-7; the D call TRBD1 from the table was never checked on the DNA. TRBV21-1 is marked as a pseudogene. The CDR3 is 12 residues long. The CDR3: CARHRDSYEQYV. The CDR3 DNA reads TGTGCCAGACACCGGGACAGCTACGAGCAGTACGTC.

Many counts were recorded for this clonotype. This chain uses TRBV5-5 with TRBJ1-1; possibly TRBD1 for D (5 bases). Trimming stripped 2 bases from V and 5 bases from J, with 13 bases between. The CDR3 totals 14 residues. CDR1 and CDR2 (germline): SGHKS, YYEKEE (reference sequence). In DNA form, the CDR3 reads TGTGCCAGCAGCTTTGGTCAGGGTGGGACTGAAGCTTTCTTT. Protein: CASSFGQGGTEAFF.

Concerning this clonotype: An end of the junction differs from the germline gene, which may be a read error. This chain connects TRBV13 to TRBJ1-1, with 7 bases identical to TRBD1. The CDR3 runs 16 residues. Germline V gene lookup returns CDR1 PRHDT and CDR2 FYEKMQ (reference sequence). The CDR3 is CAGSSPPGTANTEAFF. CDR3 sequence (DNA): TGTGCCGGCAGCTCACCCCCCGGGACAGCGAACACTGAAGCTTTCTTT.

The chain uses TRBV11-2 and TRBJ2-7; 12 bases are a match to TRBD1. With 4 bases clipped from V and 7 bases from J, the junction kept 5 bases outside the gene matches. The CDR3 sequence is 14 residues long. Germline V CDR1 and CDR2: SGHAT, FQNNGV. This chain's CDR3 is CASSSRDRGHEQYV. In DNA, the CDR3 is TGTGCCAGCAGCTCCCGGGACAGGGGGCATGAGCAGTACGTC.

This clonotype was counted a few times. This sequence joins TRBV5-6 and TRBJ2-1; D perhaps matches TRBD1 (6 bases). V was shortened by 2 bases and J by 7 bases, with 22 bases between the two germline ends. Germline values: CDR1 SGHDT, CDR2 YYEEEE. This CDR3 comprises 17 residues. The CDR3 loop is CASSFFLEQGPGNEQFF. In DNA, the CDR3 is TGTGCCAGCAGCTTTTTCCTCGAACAGGGACCGGGGAATGAGCAGTTCTTC.

This clonotype showed up many times. The chain employs TRBV12-3 or TRBV12-4 and TRBJ2-1, with a possible D match to TRBD2 (6 bases). The CDR3 is 15 residues long. V was pared by 5 bases and J by 0 bases, with 11 bases between. DNA for the CDR3: TGTGCCAGCAGTCGGGACTCCGGCTCCTACAATGAGCAGTTCTTC. It codes for CASSRDSGSYNEQFF.

This clonotype has only a few counts. J is TRBJ1-6 and V is TRBV18; D call uncertain. The CDR3 sequence is 12 residues long. Between the trimmed V and J ends, which lost 2 bases and 8 bases, there was a span of 4 bases. Germline-derived CDR1 and CDR2 are KGHSH and LQKENI. The CDR3, as DNA: TGTGCCAGCTCACCAGAGGATTCACCCCTCCACTTT. Translation gives CASSPEDSPLHF.

The rearrangement joins TRBV3-1 to TRBJ2-7; D unclear. This CDR3 comprises 13 residues. The germline V gene has CDR1 LGHDT and CDR2 YNNKEL (reference sequence). Trimming removed 1 base from V and 4 bases from J, with 8 bases in between. The CDR3 loop is CASSQGIKYEQYV. CDR3 in DNA: TGTGCCAGCAGCCAAGGGATCAAGTACGAGCAGTACGTC.

The chain uses TRBV7-8 and TRBJ2-4; D is perhaps TRBD2 (6 bases). The CDR3 has 14 amino acids. Trimming removed 5 bases from V and 13 bases from J, with 21 bases in between. Germline V gene data show CDR1 as SGHVS and CDR2 as FQNEAQ. The CDR3 region is CASSRSGWNGGQYF. In DNA form, the CDR3 reads TGTGCCAGCAGCAGATCCGGGTGGAACGGGGGACAGTACTTC.

This clonotype was counted many times. The chain employs TRBV12-3 or TRBV12-4 and TRBJ2-1; D is unresolved. V dropped 7 bases and J dropped 5 bases, with 12 bases sitting between them. The CDR3 runs to 13 residues. CDR3: CASKLPLNNEQFF. The CDR3 nucleotides read TGTGCCAGCAAATTACCCCTTAACAATGAGCAGTTCTTC.

Written as DNA, the CDR3 is TGCGCCAGCAGCTCCGAATGGACAGGGCTATTAGACACTGAAGCTTTCTTT. Amino acids: CASSSEWTGLLDTEAFF. The V gene is TRBV5-1, the J gene TRBJ1-1; 8 bases are shared with TRBD1. The ends lost 3 bases at V and 3 bases at J; junction bases unmatched: 13. This CDR3 has 17 residues. Looked up from germline, CDR1 is SGHRS and CDR2 is YFSETQ.

This clonotype was counted a few times. This chain connects TRBV5-6 to TRBJ2-7, with a weak D call TRBD2 (6 bases). The CDR3 sequence is 15 residues long. Germline CDR1 SGHDT, CDR2 YYEEEE. The germline V and J ends were trimmed by 4 bases and 6 bases, with 20 bases remaining between them. The CDR3 loop reads CASSPAAGTYFEQYV. DNA of the CDR3: TGTGCCAGCAGCCCCGCGGCGGGGACCTACTTCGAGCAGTACGTC.

The chain couples TRBV6-5 to TRBJ1-6; TRBD1 aligns across 7 bases. Germline V gene lookup returns CDR1 MNHEY and CDR2 SVGAGI. This CDR3 has 15 amino acids. After removal of 5 bases from V and 9 bases from J, the junction contained 10 bases not matched to a gene. The CDR3 spells CASSKQTGRGSPLHF. In DNA form, the CDR3 reads TGTGCCAGCAGTAAACAGACAGGGAGGGGTTCACCCCTCCACTTT.

This chain connects TRBV28 to TRBJ2-2, with a possible D match to TRBD1 (6 bases). This CDR3 has 13 residues. Germline loops: CDR1 MDHEN, CDR2 SYDVKM. Trimming stripped 6 bases from V and 6 bases from J, with 11 bases between. CDR3 residues: CASSYTGPGELFF. CDR3 nucleotide sequence: TGTGCCAGCAGCTATACAGGGCCCGGGGAGCTGTTTTTT.

This clonotype showed up many times. The rearrangement joins TRBV7-9 to TRBJ2-1, with D tentatively TRBD2 (5 bases). CDR1 and CDR2 from the germline V gene are SEHNR and FQNEAQ (reference sequence). Trimming stripped 2 bases from V and 12 bases from J, with 11 bases between. The CDR3 runs to 12 residues. Written as DNA, the CDR3 is TGTGCCAGCAGCTTAATAGGAGGTGGGCAGTTCTTC. As protein: CASSLIGGGQFF.

This clonotype has just a few counts. For the CDR3, the DNA is TGTGCCAGCAGCTCGGACAGGGGGCTATCACCCCTCCACTTT. Protein product: CASSSDRGLSPLHF. The V call is TRBV12-3 or TRBV12-4, the J call TRBJ1-6, with 11 bases that match TRBD1. This CDR3 spans 14 amino acids. V gave up 6 bases and J gave up 10 bases; unmatched junction bases: 5.

This clonotype appeared a few times. The rearrangement links TRBV7-3 to TRBJ1-2; TRBD1 aligns across 9 bases. J gave up 13 bases and V 1 base, and 13 bases lay outside the gene matches. The germline gives CDR1 SGHTA, CDR2 FQGTGA. The CDR3 runs to 15 residues. DNA for the CDR3: TGTGCCAGCAGCTTAAGTCCGACGGGACAGGGACCTTCCACCTTC. This codes for CASSLSPTGQGPSTF.

This clonotype was observed a few times. V usage is TRBV29-1 and J usage is TRBJ1-1; D is undetermined. V dropped 4 bases and J dropped 4 bases, with 16 bases sitting between them. This CDR3 region has 14 residues. Germline assignment: CDR1 SQVTM and CDR2 ANQGSEA. CDR3 nucleotides: TGCAGCGTTGTCCCGAGTGGGGATCGCACTGAAGCTTTCTTT. It codes for CSVVPSGDRTEAFF.

This clonotype was counted ten times or more. This rearrangement joins TRBV20-1 to TRBJ2-3; TRBD2 agrees at 9 bases. CDR1 is DFQATT, CDR2 SNEGSKA, per germline (reference sequence). Trimming took 6 bases from V and 6 from J; bases not matched to a gene: 13. This CDR3 contains 15 residues. CDR3 residues: CSAQSERGAMDTQYF. The CDR3 DNA follows: TGCAGTGCCCAGTCGGAGCGGGGGGCCATGGATACGCAGTATTTT.

This CDR3 reads CASSNGRGANTGELFF. CDR3 in DNA: TGCGCCAGCAGCAACGGACGGGGGGCGAACACCGGGGAGCTGTTTTTT. The chain couples TRBV5-1 to TRBJ2-2; 7 positions agree with TRBD2. The V and J ends lost 4 bases and 0 bases, in that order; junction bases with no gene match: 6. The CDR3 extends over 16 amino acids. Germline V gene lookup returns CDR1 SGHRS and CDR2 YFSETQ.